These T cell receptor beta chains were read from a single sample in a study of Tregs in tolerant kidney transplant recipients. The repertoire was sequenced with immunoSEQ multiplex PCR; TCRdb's copy has only in-frame clones and lacks some. The data show around 50,000 clones, with about nine tenths seen just once and 15% to 17% held by the top ten. This specimen consisted of CD8+ T cells from blood (PBMCs), obtained 12 months after the transplant. The source is a human patient who received a combined kidney and bone marrow transplant. The graft donor may have contributed some T cells. Each CDR3 is given with its conserved first and last residue. D genes are given only for firm matches. Rows give clone size only sometimes, using once, few, many, or a class for an expanded clone.

CDR3aa	CDR3nt	abundance	d_gene	v_gene	j_gene
CAITEGELGGAGDTQYF	TGTGCCATCACCGAGGGGGAGTTAGGGGGGGCCGGAGATACGCAGTATTTT	-	-	TRBV10-3	TRBJ2-3
CATSRVRGGGPSTDTQYF	TGTGCCACCAGCAGAGTGCGCGGGGGGGGCCCTAGCACAGATACGCAGTATTTT	-	TRBD2	TRBV15	TRBJ2-3
CATSRDETGRFQPQHF	TGTGCCACCAGCAGAGATGAGACAGGGCGTTTTCAGCCCCAGCATTTT	-	TRBD1	TRBV15	TRBJ1-5
CASSIAGAGANVLTF	TGTGCCAGTAGTATTGCGGGAGCTGGGGCCAACGTCCTGACTTTC	-	TRBD2	TRBV19	TRBJ2-6
CASSQARDRRYEQYF	TGCGCCAGCAGCCAAGCCCGGGACAGGCGTTACGAGCAGTACTTC	-	TRBD1	TRBV4-1	TRBJ2-7
CAWRSGLGNTEAFF	TGTGCCTGGAGAAGTGGGCTCGGGAACACTGAAGCTTTCTTT	once	-	TRBV30	TRBJ1-1
CASSFPYRTADNEQFF	TGTGCCAGCAGCTTTCCTTATCGGACTGCAGACAATGAGCAGTTCTTC	medium-sized	-	TRBV7-8	TRBJ2-1
CASSFGHLNTEAFF	TGTGCCAGCAGCTTTGGACATTTGAACACTGAAGCTTTCTTT	-	-	TRBV13	TRBJ1-1
CASSQGHLAGVGEQFF	TGCGCCAGCAGCCAAGGACACCTAGCGGGAGTCGGTGAGCAGTTCTTC	once	TRBD2	TRBV4-1	TRBJ2-1
CASSVGQGLYGYTF	TGTGCCAGCAGCGTGGGACAGGGCCTCTATGGCTACACCTTC	-	TRBD1	TRBV9	TRBJ1-2
CAAQGGAIEQFF	TGTGCCGCACAAGGGGGAGCGATCGAGCAGTTCTTC	-	-	TRBV30	TRBJ2-1
CASSDGSDDSGKHF	TGTGCCAGCAGTGATGGCAGTGACGACTCGGGGAAGCATTTT	-	-	TRBV7-9	TRBJ1-5
CSVEVTTLTSGYNEQFF	TGCAGCGTTGAAGTGACGACATTGACTAGCGGTTACAATGAGCAGTTCTTC	-	TRBD2	TRBV29-1	TRBJ2-1
CASSLGTGYEKLFF	TGTGCCAGCAGCTTAGGAACAGGGTACGAAAAACTGTTTTTT	-	-	TRBV7-2	TRBJ1-4
CASSLGFSGKETQYF	TGTGCCAGCAGCTTAGGTTTTAGCGGAAAAGAGACCCAGTACTTC	-	-	TRBV13	TRBJ2-5
CAIRRVLSGGNTEAFF	TGTGCCATCCGAAGGGTGTTAAGCGGAGGTAACACTGAAGCTTTCTTT	few	-	TRBV10-3	TRBJ1-1
CASSLDQGANYGYTF	TGTGCCAGCAGCTTAGATCAGGGGGCGAACTATGGCTACACCTTC	medium-sized	TRBD1	TRBV7-9	TRBJ1-2
CANSGSTSGSTDTQYF	TGTGCCAACAGCGGATCCACTAGCGGGAGCACAGATACGCAGTATTTT	-	TRBD2	TRBV11-2	TRBJ2-3
CASSVVPGLLGGGTGELFF	TGTGCCAGCAGCGTAGTACCGGGACTCCTCGGGGGGGGCACCGGGGAGCTGTTTTTT	-	TRBD2	TRBV9	TRBJ2-2
CASSQDMGTRIYSYNEQFF	TGTGCCAGCAGCCAAGATATGGGGACTAGGATTTACTCCTACAATGAGCAGTTCTTC	once	TRBD2	TRBV14	TRBJ2-1
CASSQREYLWYEQYF	TGTGCCAGCAGTCAACGGGAGTATCTTTGGTACGAGCAGTACTTC	few	-	TRBV27	TRBJ2-7
CASSVGTGRGGNTEAFF	TGTGCCAGCAGCGTCGGGACAGGTCGGGGAGGGAACACTGAAGCTTTCTTT	-	TRBD1	TRBV9	TRBJ1-1
CASSPENRISYEQYF	TGCGCCAGCAGCCCAGAGAACAGAATCTCCTACGAGCAGTACTTC	-	-	TRBV4-1	TRBJ2-7
CASSLLDRAYEQYF	TGTGCCAGCAGTTTATTGGACAGAGCCTACGAGCAGTACTTC	-	-	TRBV27	TRBJ2-7
CASTGIVSFGYEQYF	TGTGCCAGTACAGGGATAGTTAGCTTCGGGTACGAGCAGTACTTC	-	-	TRBV2	TRBJ2-7
CAWRQGRGTGELFF	TGTGCCTGGAGACAGGGTCGGGGCACCGGGGAGCTGTTTTTT	many	-	TRBV30	TRBJ2-2
CASSLDRETQYF	TGTGCCAGCAGCTTAGACCGGGAGACCCAGTACTTC	-	-	TRBV7-9	TRBJ2-5
CAWNRDHSYEQYF	TGTGCCTGGAACAGGGATCACTCCTACGAGCAGTACTTC	-	-	TRBV30	TRBJ2-7
CASSLLGGETQYF	TGTGCCAGCAGCTTACTGGGGGGAGAGACCCAGTACTTC	-	-	TRBV11-2	TRBJ2-5
CASSLWGQGFYF	TGTGCCAGCAGTTTATGGGGACAGGGTTTTTATTTT	-	TRBD1	TRBV27	TRBJ2-3